This TCR beta chain was retrieved from a study of cytomegalovirus exposure and HLA in healthy donors. Whole-study findings and limits: Cytomegalovirus status, reportedly, was diagnosed with high specificity and sensitivity by the classifier.

60 Vbeta and 13 Jbeta primers were used in PCR. The method was immunoSEQ multiplex PCR; TCRdb's version includes in-frame clones alone and lacks a portion of them. Among under 200,000 clones listed, about 63% were seen once. Note on this clone: Its antigen is still unknown.

Germline-derived CDR1 and CDR2 are SGHRS and YFSETQ. The CDR3 extends over 12 amino acids. The V gene lost 2 bases and the J gene lost 10 bases, with 10 bases spanning the gap. The specimen sequenced was PBMCs. This TCR came from a woman between 40 and 50 years old in good health and CMV-seropositive. This chain uses TRBV5-1 with TRBJ2-1; D is uncertain. CDR3 protein: CASSFGGLEQFF. The CDR3 DNA reads as TGCGCCAGCAGCTTCGGCGGATTGGAGCAGTTCTTC. Filled out from reference TRBV5-1 and TRBJ2-1, the complete variable domain reads KAGVTQTPRYLIKTRGQQVTLSCSPISGHRSVSWYQQTPGQGLQFLFEYFSETQRNKGNFPGRFSGRQFSNSRSEMNVSTLELGDSALYLCASSFGGLEQFFGPGTRLTVL.